The 10 T cell receptor beta chains reported below all come from one sample, sequenced in a study of T cell responses to AZD1222 COVID-19 vaccine. Only in-frame clones appear in the TCRdb table, and some are missing; sequencing was by immunoSEQ multiplex PCR. The sample includes over 120,000 clones, over 90% of them seen just once. Sequencing was performed on peripheral blood, taken on day 0 of AZD1222 vaccination. These receptors were taken from an adult in good health.

This chain connects TRBV19 to TRBJ2-1; 11 nucleotides match TRBD2. This CDR3 has 16 amino acids. Trimming at V came to 2 bases and at J to 8 bases, leaving 8 bases not matched to a gene. The V gene's germline CDR1 is LNHDA and CDR2 SQIVND (reference sequence). The CDR3 protein is CASSISVAGGPDEQFF. In nucleotides, the CDR3 is TGTGCCAGTAGTATAAGCGTAGCGGGAGGGCCAGATGAGCAGTTCTTC.

This CDR3 reads CASSQDRGGNTIYF. CDR3 nucleotide sequence: TGCGCCAGCAGCCAAGACAGGGGTGGAAACACCATATATTTT. V and J are TRBV4-1 and TRBJ1-3; D might be TRBD1 (6 bases). Germline V gene sequence: CDR1 MGHRA, CDR2 YSYEKL. This CDR3 spans 14 amino acids. Trimming shortened V by 0 bases and J by 3 bases, and 6 bases separated the two germline ends.

The chain uses TRBV7-2 and TRBJ2-7; tentatively, D is TRBD1 (6 bases). V lost 1 base and J 3 bases, leaving 10 bases between the germline ends. The germline gives CDR1 SGHTA, CDR2 FQGNSA. This CDR3 region has 14 residues. CDR3 nucleotides: TGTGCCAGCAGCTTAGTTGGCAGGGGCTACGAGCAGTACTTC. As protein: CASSLVGRGYEQYF.

The V and J genes are TRBV6-1 and TRBJ2-3, with 7 bases aligning to TRBD1. The CDR3 extends over 17 amino acids. Germline V gene sequence: CDR1 MNHNS, CDR2 SASEGT. V lost 4 bases to trimming and J lost 3 bases; unmatched junction nucleotides: 13. The CDR3 DNA sequence: TGTGCCAGCAGTGGAGGACAGGTTTATTTTTTGACAGATACGCAGTATTTT. This sequence encodes CASSGGQVYFLTDTQYF.

The rearrangement links TRBV6-4 to TRBJ1-3; the D is unclear. This CDR3 is built from 13 residues. The V and J ends lost 2 bases and 4 bases respectively, with 6 bases between them. Germline values: CDR1 MRHNA, CDR2 SNTAGT. For the CDR3, the DNA is TGTGCCAGCAGTGACAGGAGGGGAAACACCATATATTTT. Protein sequence: CASSDRRGNTIYF.

The chain employs TRBV12-3 or TRBV12-4 and TRBJ2-7, with 7 bases aligning to TRBD1. With V trimmed by 5 bases and J by 2 bases, 0 bases remained unmatched. This CDR3 has 12 residues. Here the CDR3 DNA reads TGTGCCAGCAGTCAGGGGGCCTACGAGCAGTACTTC. As protein: CASSQGAYEQYF.

The rearrangement links TRBV19 to TRBJ2-7; D may be TRBD2 (6 bases). The CDR3 is made up of 13 amino acids. Germline V CDR1 and CDR2: LNHDA, SQIVND (reference sequence). Trimming shortened V by 4 bases and J by 4 bases, and 11 bases separated the two germline ends. This chain's CDR3 is CASSTASAYEQYF. The CDR3, as DNA: TGTGCCAGTAGTACGGCTAGCGCGTACGAGCAGTACTTC.

The chain links TRBV9 to TRBJ1-1; the D is unclear. V was trimmed by 0 bases and J by 1 base, leaving 4 bases between them. Looked up from germline, CDR1 is SGDLS and CDR2 is YYNGEE. This CDR3 comprises 13 residues. CDR3 protein: CASSVGRNTEAFF. DNA for the CDR3: TGTGCCAGCAGCGTAGGGCGGAACACTGAAGCTTTCTTT.

The genes are TRBV19 and TRBJ2-7; D is unresolved. The CDR3 runs 16 residues. The germline V gene has CDR1 LNHDA and CDR2 SQIVND (reference sequence). V lost 1 base, J lost 2 bases, and 15 bases lay in between. The CDR3 sequence is CASSIGVGWATYEQYF. The CDR3, as DNA: TGTGCCAGTAGTATAGGGGTGGGCTGGGCCACCTACGAGCAGTACTTC.

The gene calls are TRBV19 and TRBJ1-2, with D possibly matching TRBD1 (6 bases). Germline lookup yields CDR1 LNHDA and CDR2 SQIVND (reference sequence). V was pared by 3 bases and J by 6 bases, with 23 bases between. CDR3 size: 17 residues. This CDR3 is CASSIRWAGDIADGYTF. The CDR3 region has the DNA TGTGCCAGTAGTATTAGGTGGGCAGGGGATATAGCGGATGGCTACACCTTC.